This TCR beta chain originates from a study of cytomegalovirus exposure and HLA in healthy donors. PCR involved 60 Vbeta and 13 Jbeta primers. The protocol was immunoSEQ multiplex PCR, while the TCRdb copy is restricted to in-frame clones and leaves out a portion. Of 100,000 to 150,000 clones in the sample, around two thirds were seen once. Material: PBMCs. The sequence came from a man aged 55 to 69 in good health and CMV-seropositive.

The DNA of the CDR3 is TGTGCCAGCTCACCAAGTCCGAGGGTCGGGGGAAACATTCAGTACTTC. Residues: CASSPSPRVGGNIQYF. The genes are TRBV18 and TRBJ2-4, with D perhaps matching TRBD2 (6 bases). Germline CDR1 is KGHSH and CDR2 is LQKENI. The V end lost 2 bases, the J end lost 6 bases, and 17 bases lay between the germline ends. The CDR3 contains 16 residues.